These 7 T cell receptor beta chains came from one sample sequenced in a study of T cells in Graves' hyperthyroidism and ophthalmopathy. Using RNA transcripts as the source, TCR beta CDR3 regions were amplified. With the HTBI primer set, the TCR CDR3 went through a first round of RT-PCR. MiXCR, run by TCRdb on the multiplex PCR reads, gives a single entry per CDR3 protein. The sample has 550,000 to 650,000 distinct CDR3 sequences; approximately 13% are singletons. Sequences were obtained from blood. These receptors came from a woman in her thirties with Graves' hyperthyroidism that later progressed to Graves' ophthalmopathy.

This clonotype appeared many times. Written as DNA, the CDR3 is TGTGCCAGCAGTCCTCAGGGGGCGCTTGGCTACACCTTC. Its translation: CASSPQGALGYTF. The chain recombines TRBV7-2 with TRBJ1-2, with 8 bases matching TRBD1. This CDR3 contains 13 residues. The V gene end was trimmed by 6 bases and the J gene end by 7 bases; junction bases not matched to a gene: 7. Looked up from germline, CDR1 is SGHTA and CDR2 is FQGNSA.

This clonotype was recorded a few times. The V call is TRBV7-9, the J call TRBJ2-5; 7 bases line up with TRBD2. CDR3 length: 16 amino acids. V gave up 2 bases and J gave up 4 bases; unmatched junction bases: 10. Germline V gene lookup returns CDR1 SEHNR and CDR2 FQNEAQ (reference sequence). The CDR3, as DNA: TGTGCCAGCAGCTTATCGCGGGCGGGAGTAGGAGAGACCCAGTACTTC. This sequence encodes CASSLSRAGVGETQYF.

This clonotype was observed a few times. This chain connects TRBV20-1 to TRBJ2-3; no reliable D call. The germline CDR1 and CDR2 sequences are DFQATT and SNEGSKA (reference sequence). This CDR3 has 13 amino acids. V gave up 6 bases and J gave up 5 bases, with 15 bases separating them. CDR3 residues: CSAAVPSRDTQYF. The DNA of the CDR3 is TGCAGTGCGGCGGTCCCTTCAAGAGATACGCAGTATTTT.

CDR3 DNA: TGTGCCAGCAGTAACCTTGGGTCTCCTGGCTACACCTTC. Amino acid sequence: CASSNLGSPGYTF. The rearrangement joins TRBV27 to TRBJ1-2; D call uncertain. The CDR3 is made up of 13 amino acids. CDR1 MNHEY and CDR2 SMNVEV come from the germline V gene (reference sequence). Trimming cost V 5 bases and J 7 bases, with 14 bases left between them.

This clonotype was recorded at least ten times. The V call is TRBV10-3, the J call TRBJ2-5; the D is unclear. The V and J ends lost 0 bases and 9 bases respectively, with 5 bases between them. The CDR3 sequence is 11 residues long. Germline V gene lookup returns CDR1 ENHRY and CDR2 SYGVKD. DNA for the CDR3: TGTGCCATCAGTGAGTCACGGGCCCAGTACTTC. It specifies CAISESRAQYF.

This clonotype was seen repeatedly, ten times or more. The chain carries TRBV5-4 and TRBJ1-2; the D is unclear. V lost 2 bases and J lost 8, with 22 bases in between. Germline V gives CDR1 SGHNT, CDR2 YYREEE (reference sequence). The CDR3 totals 16 residues. The CDR3 nucleotides read TGTGCCAGCAGCTTTCAAGGCGGGGTCCTCAGAGGGGGCTACACCTTC. It specifies CASSFQGGVLRGGYTF.

The table lists this clonotype with a few counts. This chain links TRBV20-1 with TRBJ2-1; 7 bases are shared with TRBD2. The CDR3 is 15 residues long. Unmatched junction bases numbered 17, after V lost 6 bases and J lost 9 bases. Germline V gene data show CDR1 as DFQATT and CDR2 as SNEGSKA (reference sequence). CDR3 DNA: TGCAGTGCAACCCTCCGGGGAGGGGCCGAGGGTGAGCAGTTCTTC. It encodes CSATLRGGAEGEQFF.